The 30 T cell receptor beta chains presented below share a single source sample, sequenced in a study of blood T cell repertoires in COVID-19. Only in-frame clones appear in the TCRdb table, and some are missing; sequencing was by immunoSEQ multiplex PCR. Among about 140,000 clones listed, 80% to 85% were seen once. The sequenced material came from peripheral blood. These receptors came from a woman aged 55 to 70 with acute or convalescent COVID-19.

CDR3 nucleotides: TGTGCCAGCAGCTTCGTGGGACAGGGGAATCAGCCCCAGCATTTT. Encoded protein: CASSFVGQGNQPQHF. The chain combines TRBV5-6 with TRBJ1-5; 10 positions agree with TRBD1. The CDR3 spans 15 residues. V shed 2 bases and J 4 bases; nucleotides not matched to a gene: 3. Germline V gene lookup returns CDR1 SGHDT and CDR2 YYEEEE.

The chain carries TRBV2 and TRBJ2-2; TRBD1 agrees at 11 bases. There are 17 residues in the CDR3. CDR1 is SNHLY and CDR2 is FYNNEI in the germline V gene. V was pared by 4 bases and J by 6 bases, with 10 bases of the junction left unmatched. CDR3 DNA sequence: TGTGCCAGCAGTGGGGTGATTGGACAGGGGGCGGCCGGGGAGCTGTTTTTT. This translates into CASSGVIGQGAAGELFF.

This chain joins TRBV7-2 and TRBJ1-2, with a possible D match to TRBD1 (5 bases). The germline CDR1 and CDR2 sequences are SGHTA and FQGNSA. The CDR3 has 15 residues. The V gene lost 5 bases and the J gene lost 4 bases, with 17 bases spanning the gap. The CDR3 loop reads CASSAQGFLGYGYTF. For the CDR3, the DNA is TGTGCCAGCAGCGCCCAGGGATTCCTCGGCTATGGCTACACCTTC. The full variable domain, rest sourced from reference TRBV7-2 and TRBJ1-2, is GAGVSQSPSNKVTEKGKDVELRCDPISGHTALYWYRQSLGQGLEFLIYFQGNSAPDKSGLPSDRFSAERTGGSVSTLTIQRTQQEDSAVYLCASSAQGFLGYGYTFGSGTRLTVV.

The rearrangement links TRBV5-3 to TRBJ1-1; D uncertain. TRBV5-3 is noted as an ORF with a role that remains uncertain. V dropped 4 bases and J dropped 7 bases, with 20 bases sitting between them. The CDR3 covers 15 residues. The CDR3 coding sequence is TGTGCCAGAAGCCGGATTGTGGGAGCTTATTATGAAGCTTTCTTT. This translates into CARSRIVGAYYEAFF.

This clone was counted between two and nine times. In DNA form, the CDR3 reads TGCAGTGCTAGTCCCAGGGAAAGCCAGCCCCAGCATTTT. Protein: CSASPRESQPQHF. The genes are TRBV20-1 and TRBJ1-5; D possibly corresponds to TRBD1 (5 bases). Trimming took 3 bases from V and 7 from J, leaving 13 bases between them. The germline CDR1 and CDR2 sequences are DFQATT and SNEGSKA (reference sequence). The CDR3 spans 13 residues.

This CDR3 reads CASSDRDRADTQYF. In DNA form, the CDR3 reads TGTGCCAGCAGTGACCGGGACAGGGCCGATACGCAGTATTTT. The chain combines TRBV6-1 with TRBJ2-3; 9 nucleotides align to TRBD1. The CDR3 is 14 residues long. Germline lookup yields CDR1 MNHNS and CDR2 SASEGT. Germline trimming cut 3 bases from V and 6 bases from J; bases unmatched to any gene: 4.

The chain uses TRBV18 and TRBJ2-1; D may be TRBD2 (6 bases). The V end was cut by 4 bases, the J end by 4 bases, with 17 bases between. Germline V gene sequence: CDR1 KGHSH, CDR2 LQKENI. The CDR3 sequence is 16 residues long. CDR3 bases: TGTGCCAGCTCACTTAACCCCCGGGGGATATACAATGAGCAGTTCTTC. This translates into CASSLNPRGIYNEQFF.

J is TRBJ1-5 and V is TRBV28; 10 nucleotides line up with TRBD1. Losses at the gene ends were 5 bases for V and 4 bases for J; bases not matched to a gene: 14. The CDR3 covers 18 residues. CDR1 and CDR2 (germline): MDHEN, SYDVKM. The CDR3 region is CASSPIRQGANWNQPQHF. CDR3 in DNA: TGTGCCAGCAGTCCCATTCGACAGGGGGCGAATTGGAATCAGCCCCAGCATTTT.

The chain employs TRBV15 and TRBJ2-2; 9 nucleotides align to TRBD1. CDR3 length: 16 amino acids. The germline CDR1 and CDR2 sequences are LNHNV and YYDKDF (reference sequence). V dropped 2 bases and J dropped 1; count of bases not matched to a gene: 2. Here the CDR3 reads CATSRPGQGNTGELFF. The CDR3 DNA sequence: TGTGCCACCAGCAGACCGGGACAGGGGAACACCGGGGAGCTGTTTTTT. Full variable domain (outside the CDR3, taken from reference TRBV15 and TRBJ2-2): DAMVIQNPRYQVTQFGKPVTLSCSQTLNHNVMYWYQQKSSQAPKLLFHYYDKDFNNEADTPDNFQSRRPNTSFCFLDIRSPGLGDTAMYLCATSRPGQGNTGELFFGEGSRLTVL.

The chain employs TRBV24-1 and TRBJ1-1, with TRBD1 matching 7 bases. V lost 5 bases and J lost 4; bases outside the gene matches: 9. Germline loops: CDR1 KGHDR, CDR2 SFDVKD. The CDR3 has 15 residues. The CDR3 bases are TGTGCCACCAGTGCCTCTGGGACAGACATCACTGAAGCTTTCTTT. The encoded protein is CATSASGTDITEAFF.

V and J are TRBV27 and TRBJ1-5, with 8 bases fitting TRBD1. The CDR3 runs 15 residues. V was clipped by 6 bases and J by 2 bases; unmatched bases: 6. Germline values: CDR1 MNHEY, CDR2 SMNVEV (reference sequence). The CDR3 region has the DNA TGTGCCAGCAGCCCGGACAGGGCGGGCAATCAGCCCCAGCATTTT. It codes for CASSPDRAGNQPQHF.

The chain is built from TRBV5-8 and TRBJ2-6; perhaps TRBD2 as D (5 bases). The V end was cut by 3 bases, the J end by 4 bases, with 11 bases between. Germline V gives CDR1 SGHTS, CDR2 YDEGEE. This CDR3 comprises 15 residues. The CDR3 DNA reads as TGTGCCAGCAGCTCGAGGACTTGGGGGGCCAACGTCCTGACTTTC. Its protein product is CASSSRTWGANVLTF.

This chain joins TRBV3-1 (or the pseudogene TRBV3-2) and TRBJ2-7; D possibly corresponds to TRBD2 (6 bases). The CDR3 totals 12 residues. Germline V gives CDR1 LGHDT, CDR2 YNNKEL (reference sequence). Deletions cut 4 bases from V and 7 bases from J, with 11 bases between. CDR3 region: CASSPPGREQYF. The DNA of the CDR3 is TGTGCCAGCAGCCCCCCCGGGAGAGAGCAGTACTTC.

This clone occurred once. The genes are TRBV6-6 and TRBJ1-5; 8 nucleotides agree with TRBD1. V trimming: 5 bases; J trimming: 3 bases; junction bases outside the gene matches: 3. The germline gives CDR1 MNHNY, CDR2 SVGAGI (reference sequence). The CDR3 runs 14 residues. CDR3 region: CASSTGQVNQPQHF. The CDR3 coding sequence is TGTGCCAGCAGTACGGGACAGGTCAATCAGCCCCAGCATTTT.

The chain couples TRBV7-2 to TRBJ2-1; no clear D. The germline V and J ends were trimmed by 4 bases and 4 bases, with 11 bases remaining between them. The V gene's germline CDR1 is SGHTA and CDR2 FQGNSA. CDR3 length equals 14 residues. The CDR3 bases are TGTGCCAGCAGCTACCCTAGACCTTACAATGAGCAGTTCTTC. Translation gives CASSYPRPYNEQFF.

Written as DNA, the CDR3 is TGCGCCAGCAGCCAAGTGGGGACTAGGCGCTTTTATGAGCAGTTCTTC. As protein: CASSQVGTRRFYEQFF. The chain has TRBV4-1 and TRBJ2-1; TRBD2 aligns across 8 bases. The germline V gene encodes CDR1 MGHRA and CDR2 YSYEKL. Trimming removed 1 base from V and 8 bases from J; junction bases left unmatched: 10. This CDR3 has 16 amino acids.

The chain carries TRBV6-5 and TRBJ1-2; the match to TRBD1 covers 8 bases. The germline gives CDR1 MNHEY, CDR2 SVGAGI. V lost 7 bases to trimming and J lost 0 bases; unmatched junction nucleotides: 7. CDR3 length equals 15 residues. This CDR3 is CASKKQGGANYGYTF. In DNA form, the CDR3 reads TGTGCCAGCAAGAAACAGGGGGGAGCTAACTATGGCTACACCTTC.

The CDR3 DNA is TGTGCCAGCAGTTACTCCGTGACTATCCCCTACGAGCAGTACTTC. It codes for CASSYSVTIPYEQYF. The gene calls are TRBV6-2 or TRBV6-3 and TRBJ2-7; weak D call: TRBD2 (5 bases). The CDR3 has 15 residues. V was trimmed by 0 bases and J by 2 bases, leaving 11 bases between them. CDR1 is MNHEY and CDR2 is SVGEGT in the germline V gene.

In its sample, this clone was seen once. The V call is TRBV27, the J call TRBJ1-1, with no clear D. CDR1 is MNHEY, CDR2 SMNVEV, per germline (reference sequence). The CDR3 has 13 residues. The V end was cut by 8 bases, the J end by 4 bases, with 14 bases between. CDR3 amino acids: CASWRVFGTEAFF. The DNA for the CDR3 is TGTGCCAGCTGGCGGGTATTTGGCACTGAAGCTTTCTTT.

The chain couples TRBV5-4 to TRBJ1-1; tentatively, D is TRBD1 (6 bases). The CDR3 contains 16 residues. Germline V gene sequence: CDR1 SGHNT, CDR2 YYREEE (reference sequence). V lost 6 bases to trimming and J lost 5 bases, with 23 bases between them. This CDR3 is CASTLAGARLVTEAFF. For the CDR3, the DNA is TGTGCCAGCACACTGGCAGGGGCGCGATTAGTGACTGAAGCTTTCTTT.

The CDR3 region has the DNA TGTGCCAGCAGTGCGACAGGGAACTATGGCTACACCTTC. Translated: CASSATGNYGYTF. The V call is TRBV2, the J call TRBJ1-2, with 7 bases fitting TRBD1. The CDR3 is 13 amino acids. The germline V gene has CDR1 SNHLY and CDR2 FYNNEI. Unmatched junction bases numbered 1, after V lost 4 bases and J lost 2 bases.

This clone appeared once. The rearrangement uses TRBV3-1 (or the pseudogene TRBV3-2) and TRBJ2-7, with 8 bases identical to TRBD1. Germline values: CDR1 LGHDT, CDR2 YNNKEL (reference sequence). V was clipped by 4 bases and J by 6 bases; unmatched bases: 8. The CDR3 loop spans 14 amino acids. Here the CDR3 reads CASSLGQASVEQYF. In nucleotides, the CDR3 is TGTGCCAGCAGCCTGGGACAGGCCTCCGTCGAGCAGTACTTC.

V and J are TRBV19 and TRBJ1-4, with TRBD1 matching 7 bases. Germline V gene data show CDR1 as LNHDA and CDR2 as SQIVND (reference sequence). CDR3 length: 15 amino acids. Trimming cost V 3 bases and J 10 bases; bases outside gene matches: 11. The DNA of the CDR3 is TGTGCCAGTAGTATTCCCGGGACAGTGGTTGGAAAACTGTTTTTT. Protein product: CASSIPGTVVGKLFF.

The chain has TRBV20-1 and TRBJ2-1, with 11 nucleotides matching TRBD2. Germline assignment: CDR1 DFQATT and CDR2 SNEGSKA (reference sequence). Germline trimming cut 3 bases from V and 8 bases from J; bases unmatched to any gene: 6. CDR3 length: 14 amino acids. This CDR3 is CSASASGRTHEQFF. The CDR3 DNA reads TGCAGTGCTAGTGCTAGCGGGAGGACGCATGAGCAGTTCTTC.

V usage is TRBV30 and J usage is TRBJ2-1, with 7 positions matching TRBD2. V gave up 3 bases and J gave up 4 bases; unmatched junction bases: 6. The germline V gene has CDR1 GTSNPN and CDR2 SVGIG (reference sequence). This CDR3 contains 14 residues. The CDR3 region is CAWREGGSYNEQFF. Here the CDR3 DNA reads TGTGCCTGGAGGGAGGGCGGGAGTTACAATGAGCAGTTCTTC.

This chain uses TRBV27 with TRBJ2-5; 8 bases match TRBD2. Germline V gives CDR1 MNHEY, CDR2 SMNVEV (reference sequence). J was trimmed by 0 bases and V by 5 bases; bases with no gene match: 11. This CDR3 is 17 amino acids long. Here the CDR3 DNA reads TGTGCCAGCAGTCCCTTCATGGCTAGCGGGTACCAAGAGACCCAGTACTTC. Amino acids: CASSPFMASGYQETQYF.

The chain recombines TRBV18 with TRBJ2-7; 11 positions agree with TRBD2. V was clipped by 4 bases and J by 6 bases; unmatched bases: 11. CDR1 is KGHSH and CDR2 is LQKENI in the germline V gene. CDR3 length: 16 amino acids. Written as DNA, the CDR3 is TGTGCCAGCTCACTGGGACCCGGGACTAGCGGCGGCGAGCAGTACTTC. This codes for CASSLGPGTSGGEQYF.

This chain connects TRBV4-1 to TRBJ2-5; perhaps TRBD1 as D (6 bases). V gave up 1 base and J gave up 4 bases, with 10 bases separating them. This CDR3 has 14 residues. Germline V lookup: CDR1 MGHRA, CDR2 YSYEKL. The CDR3 protein is CASSQGGLRETQYF. The CDR3 nucleotides read TGCGCCAGCAGCCAAGGGGGGCTGAGAGAGACCCAGTACTTC.

There are a few counts of this clone. The chain couples TRBV5-1 to TRBJ2-5; 11 nucleotides align to TRBD1. Trimming removed 4 bases from V and 3 bases from J; junction bases left unmatched: 5. The germline CDR1 and CDR2 sequences are SGHRS and YFSETQ. This CDR3 spans 15 amino acids. The CDR3 nucleotides read TGCGCCAGCAGCCCCGGGACAGGGGGAAAAGAGACCCAGTACTTC. Protein product: CASSPGTGGKETQYF.

The rearrangement joins TRBV3-1 (or the pseudogene TRBV3-2) to TRBJ1-2; D remains ambiguous. Germline V CDR1 and CDR2: LGHDT, YNNKEL (reference sequence). CDR3 length equals 17 residues. The V end lost 2 bases, the J end lost 5 bases, and 21 bases lay between the germline ends. The chain's CDR3 is CASSQWVGVRGYYGYTF. In nucleotides, the CDR3 is TGTGCCAGCAGCCAATGGGTTGGGGTCAGAGGGTATTATGGCTACACCTTC.